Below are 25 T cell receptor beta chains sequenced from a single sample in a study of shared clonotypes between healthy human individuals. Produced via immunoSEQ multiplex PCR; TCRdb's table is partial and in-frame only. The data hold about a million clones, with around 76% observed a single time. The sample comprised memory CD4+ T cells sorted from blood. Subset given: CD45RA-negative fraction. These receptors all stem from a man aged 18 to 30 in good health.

The chain's CDR3 is CAIGGVDTIYF. CDR3 coding DNA: TGTGCCATCGGAGGGGTAGACACCATATATTTT. The chain carries TRBV10-3 and TRBJ1-3, with D possibly matching TRBD1 (5 bases). The CDR3 is 11 amino acids. V dropped 8 bases and J dropped 8 bases, with 10 bases sitting between them. CDR1 is ENHRY, CDR2 SYGVKD, per germline.

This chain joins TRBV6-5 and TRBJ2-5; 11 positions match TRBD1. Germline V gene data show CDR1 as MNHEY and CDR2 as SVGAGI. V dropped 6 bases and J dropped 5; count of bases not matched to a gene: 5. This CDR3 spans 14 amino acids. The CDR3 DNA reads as TGTGCCAGCAGCACGGGGACAGGGGGGGAGACCCAGTACTTC. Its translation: CASSTGTGGETQYF.

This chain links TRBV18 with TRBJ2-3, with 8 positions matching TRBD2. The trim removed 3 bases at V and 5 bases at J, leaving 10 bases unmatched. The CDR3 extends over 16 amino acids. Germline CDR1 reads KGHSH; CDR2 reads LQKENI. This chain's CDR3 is CASSPRASGYGDTQYF. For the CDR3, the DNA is TGTGCCAGCTCACCCCGGGCTAGCGGGTATGGAGATACGCAGTATTTT.

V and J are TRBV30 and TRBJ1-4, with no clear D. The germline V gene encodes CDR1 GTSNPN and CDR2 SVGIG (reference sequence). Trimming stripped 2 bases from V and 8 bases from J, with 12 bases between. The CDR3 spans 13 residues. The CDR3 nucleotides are TGTGCCTGGAGTTCCCGGGTCTGGGAAAAACTGTTTTTT. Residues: CAWSSRVWEKLFF.

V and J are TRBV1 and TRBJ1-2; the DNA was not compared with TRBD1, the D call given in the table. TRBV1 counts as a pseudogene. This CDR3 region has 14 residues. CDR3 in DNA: TGCACCAGCAGCCAATGGAGGACAGGGGATGGCTACACCTTC. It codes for CTSSQWRTGDGYTF.

CDR3 sequence reads: CASSVQENTEAFF. The CDR3 DNA sequence: TGTGCCAGCAGTGTGCAGGAGAACACTGAAGCTTTCTTT. V usage is TRBV6-4 and J usage is TRBJ1-1; D uncertain. Trimming left V 4 bases short and J 1 base short, with 7 bases between. The CDR3 totals 13 residues. The germline CDR1 and CDR2 sequences are MRHNA and SNTAGT.

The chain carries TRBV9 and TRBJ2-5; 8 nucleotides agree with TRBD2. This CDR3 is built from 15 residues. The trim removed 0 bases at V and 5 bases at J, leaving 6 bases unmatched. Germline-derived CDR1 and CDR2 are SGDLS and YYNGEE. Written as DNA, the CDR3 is TGTGCCAGCAGCGTAGCGGGGGGGCTCGGGGAGACCCAGTACTTC. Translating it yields CASSVAGGLGETQYF.

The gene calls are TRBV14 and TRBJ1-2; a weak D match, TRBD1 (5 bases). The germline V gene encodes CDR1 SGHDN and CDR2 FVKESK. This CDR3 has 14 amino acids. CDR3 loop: CEGQEGLPNYGYTF. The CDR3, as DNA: TGTGAGGGCCAGGAGGGACTACCTAACTATGGCTACACCTTC.

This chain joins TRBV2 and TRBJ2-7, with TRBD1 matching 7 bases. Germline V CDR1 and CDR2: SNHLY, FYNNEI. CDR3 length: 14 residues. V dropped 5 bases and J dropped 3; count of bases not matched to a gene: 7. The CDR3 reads CASSRDRDLYEQYF. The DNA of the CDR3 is TGTGCCAGCAGTCGAGACAGGGACCTCTACGAGCAGTACTTC.

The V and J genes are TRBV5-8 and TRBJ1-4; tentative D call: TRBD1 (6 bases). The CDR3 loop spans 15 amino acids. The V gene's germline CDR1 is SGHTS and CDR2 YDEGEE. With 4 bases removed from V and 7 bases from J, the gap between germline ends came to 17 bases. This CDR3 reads CASSRLELRGEKLFF. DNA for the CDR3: TGTGCCAGCAGCCGTCTGGAGCTCAGGGGTGAAAAACTGTTTTTT.

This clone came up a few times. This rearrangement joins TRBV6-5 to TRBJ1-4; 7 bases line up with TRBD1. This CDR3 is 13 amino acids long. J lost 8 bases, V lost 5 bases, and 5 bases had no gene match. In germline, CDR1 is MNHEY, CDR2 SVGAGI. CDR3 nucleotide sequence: TGTGCCAGCAGTCCCCCGGGACAGGAAAAACTGTTTTTT. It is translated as CASSPPGQEKLFF.

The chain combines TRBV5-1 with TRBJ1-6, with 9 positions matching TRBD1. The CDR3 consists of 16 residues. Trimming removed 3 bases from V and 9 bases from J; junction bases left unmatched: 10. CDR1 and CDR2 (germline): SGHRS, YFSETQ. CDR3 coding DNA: TGCGCCAGCAGCTCAGGGACAGGGAGTATGGGTTCACCCCTCCACTTT. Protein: CASSSGTGSMGSPLHF.

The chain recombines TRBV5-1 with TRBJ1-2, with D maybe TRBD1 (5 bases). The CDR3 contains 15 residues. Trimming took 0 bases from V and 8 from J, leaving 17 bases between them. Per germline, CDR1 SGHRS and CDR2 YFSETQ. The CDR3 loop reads CASSLEPGRRTGYTF. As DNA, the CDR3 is TGCGCCAGCAGCTTGGAACCGGGACGGCGAACGGGCTACACCTTC.

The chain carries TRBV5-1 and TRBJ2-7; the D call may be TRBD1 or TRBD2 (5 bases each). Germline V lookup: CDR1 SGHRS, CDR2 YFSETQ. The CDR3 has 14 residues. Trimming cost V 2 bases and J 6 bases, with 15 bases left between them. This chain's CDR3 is CASSFSGTLSEQYF. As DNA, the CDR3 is TGCGCCAGCAGCTTTTCCGGGACCCTCTCCGAGCAGTACTTC.

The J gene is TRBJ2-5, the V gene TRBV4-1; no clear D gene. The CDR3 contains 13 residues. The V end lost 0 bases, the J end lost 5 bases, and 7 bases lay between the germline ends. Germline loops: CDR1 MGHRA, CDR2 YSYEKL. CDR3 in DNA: TGCGCCAGCAGCCAAGAAGTCGGTGAGACCCAGTACTTC. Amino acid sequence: CASSQEVGETQYF.

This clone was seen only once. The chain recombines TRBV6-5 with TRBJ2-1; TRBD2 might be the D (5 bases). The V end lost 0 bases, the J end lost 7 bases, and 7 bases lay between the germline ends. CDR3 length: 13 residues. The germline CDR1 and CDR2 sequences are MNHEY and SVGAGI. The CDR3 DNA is TGTGCCAGCAGTTACTCGGGGAGAAATGAGCAGTTCTTC. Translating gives CASSYSGRNEQFF.

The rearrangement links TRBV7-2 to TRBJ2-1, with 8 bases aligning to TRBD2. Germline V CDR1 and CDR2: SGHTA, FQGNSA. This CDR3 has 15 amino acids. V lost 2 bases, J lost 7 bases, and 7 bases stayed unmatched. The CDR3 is CASSLSTGGLNEQFF. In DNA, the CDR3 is TGTGCCAGCAGCTTATCTACGGGAGGGCTTAATGAGCAGTTCTTC.

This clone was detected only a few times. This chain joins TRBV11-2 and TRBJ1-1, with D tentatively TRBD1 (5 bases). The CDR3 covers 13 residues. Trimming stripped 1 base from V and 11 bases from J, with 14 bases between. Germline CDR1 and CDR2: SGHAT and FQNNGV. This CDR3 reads CASSLAQGSGAFF. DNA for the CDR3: TGTGCCAGCAGCTTAGCTCAGGGCTCCGGGGCTTTCTTT. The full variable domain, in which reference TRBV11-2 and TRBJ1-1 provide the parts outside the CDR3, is EAGVAQSPRYKIIEKRQSVAFWCNPISGHATLYWYQQILGQGPKLLIQFQNNGVVDDSQLPKDRFSAERLKGVDSTLKIQPAKLEDSAVYLCASSLAQGSGAFFGQGTRLTVV.

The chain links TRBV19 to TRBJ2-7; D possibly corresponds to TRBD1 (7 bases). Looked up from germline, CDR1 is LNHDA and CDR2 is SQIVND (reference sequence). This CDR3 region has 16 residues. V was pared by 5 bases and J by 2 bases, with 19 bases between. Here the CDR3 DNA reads TGTGCCAGTAGTCCGATGAACCGCGGGACAGCCTACGAGCAGTACTTC. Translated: CASSPMNRGTAYEQYF.

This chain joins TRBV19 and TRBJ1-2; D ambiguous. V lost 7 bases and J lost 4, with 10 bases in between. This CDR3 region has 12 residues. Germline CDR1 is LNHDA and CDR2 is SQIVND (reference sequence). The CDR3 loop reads CASTSDVYGYTF. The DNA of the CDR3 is TGTGCCAGTACGTCAGATGTCTATGGCTACACCTTC.

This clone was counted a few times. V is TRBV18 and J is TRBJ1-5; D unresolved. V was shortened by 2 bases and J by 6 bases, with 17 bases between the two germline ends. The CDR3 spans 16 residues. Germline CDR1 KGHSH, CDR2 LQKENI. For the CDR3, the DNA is TGTGCCAGCTCACCAAATAAGGGTGGTGCGGGTCAGCCCCAGCATTTT. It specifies CASSPNKGGAGQPQHF.

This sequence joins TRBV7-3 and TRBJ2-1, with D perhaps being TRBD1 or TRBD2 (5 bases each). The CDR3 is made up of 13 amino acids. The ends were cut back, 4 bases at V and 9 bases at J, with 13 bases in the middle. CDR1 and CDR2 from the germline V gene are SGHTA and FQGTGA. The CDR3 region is CASSWGTSGEQFF. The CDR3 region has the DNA TGTGCCAGCAGCTGGGGGACCTCGGGTGAGCAGTTCTTC.

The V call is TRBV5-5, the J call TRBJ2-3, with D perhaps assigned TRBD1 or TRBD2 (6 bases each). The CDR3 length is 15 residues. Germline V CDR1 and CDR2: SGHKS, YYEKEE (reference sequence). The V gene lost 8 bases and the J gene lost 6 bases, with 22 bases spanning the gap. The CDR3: CASDRQRGPRDTQYF. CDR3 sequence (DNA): TGTGCCAGTGACAGGCAACGGGGGCCGAGGGATACGCAGTATTTT.

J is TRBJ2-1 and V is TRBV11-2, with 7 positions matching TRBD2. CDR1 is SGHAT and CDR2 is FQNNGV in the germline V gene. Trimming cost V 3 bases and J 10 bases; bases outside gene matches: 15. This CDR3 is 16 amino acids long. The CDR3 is CASSFSMRTRGEEQFF. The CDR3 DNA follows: TGTGCCAGCAGCTTTAGTATGAGGACTAGAGGTGAGGAGCAGTTCTTC.

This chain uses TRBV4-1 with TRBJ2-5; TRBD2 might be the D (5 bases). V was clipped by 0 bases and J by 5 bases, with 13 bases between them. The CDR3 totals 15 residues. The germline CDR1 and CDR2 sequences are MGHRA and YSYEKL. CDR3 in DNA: TGCGCCAGCAGCCAAGAGAGACGGGAACGGGAGACCCAGTACTTC. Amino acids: CASSQERRERETQYF.